The clone carrying this TCR beta chain was seen ten or more times. This entry comes from a study of early T cells in non-severe SARS-CoV-2 infection. About the research overall: Sequencing of bulk RNA from unsorted whole blood was done, without chain pairing.

TCRdb passed the 5' RACE reads through MiXCR, listing each CDR3 protein once. The sample has about 30,000 distinct CDR3 sequences, around 6% seen once. Germline CDR1 reads MDHEN; CDR2 reads SYDVKM. V was trimmed by 5 bases and J by 0 bases, leaving 8 bases between them. This CDR3 region has 13 residues. What was sequenced was whole blood. This TCR was recovered from an adult who was a healthcare worker with PCR-confirmed SARS-CoV-2 infection or an uninfected control (not recorded which). The chain recombines TRBV28 with TRBJ2-7; D gene unclear. The CDR3: CASSNSHSYEQYF. The DNA for the CDR3 is TGTGCCAGCAGTAACAGCCACTCCTACGAGCAGTACTTC.